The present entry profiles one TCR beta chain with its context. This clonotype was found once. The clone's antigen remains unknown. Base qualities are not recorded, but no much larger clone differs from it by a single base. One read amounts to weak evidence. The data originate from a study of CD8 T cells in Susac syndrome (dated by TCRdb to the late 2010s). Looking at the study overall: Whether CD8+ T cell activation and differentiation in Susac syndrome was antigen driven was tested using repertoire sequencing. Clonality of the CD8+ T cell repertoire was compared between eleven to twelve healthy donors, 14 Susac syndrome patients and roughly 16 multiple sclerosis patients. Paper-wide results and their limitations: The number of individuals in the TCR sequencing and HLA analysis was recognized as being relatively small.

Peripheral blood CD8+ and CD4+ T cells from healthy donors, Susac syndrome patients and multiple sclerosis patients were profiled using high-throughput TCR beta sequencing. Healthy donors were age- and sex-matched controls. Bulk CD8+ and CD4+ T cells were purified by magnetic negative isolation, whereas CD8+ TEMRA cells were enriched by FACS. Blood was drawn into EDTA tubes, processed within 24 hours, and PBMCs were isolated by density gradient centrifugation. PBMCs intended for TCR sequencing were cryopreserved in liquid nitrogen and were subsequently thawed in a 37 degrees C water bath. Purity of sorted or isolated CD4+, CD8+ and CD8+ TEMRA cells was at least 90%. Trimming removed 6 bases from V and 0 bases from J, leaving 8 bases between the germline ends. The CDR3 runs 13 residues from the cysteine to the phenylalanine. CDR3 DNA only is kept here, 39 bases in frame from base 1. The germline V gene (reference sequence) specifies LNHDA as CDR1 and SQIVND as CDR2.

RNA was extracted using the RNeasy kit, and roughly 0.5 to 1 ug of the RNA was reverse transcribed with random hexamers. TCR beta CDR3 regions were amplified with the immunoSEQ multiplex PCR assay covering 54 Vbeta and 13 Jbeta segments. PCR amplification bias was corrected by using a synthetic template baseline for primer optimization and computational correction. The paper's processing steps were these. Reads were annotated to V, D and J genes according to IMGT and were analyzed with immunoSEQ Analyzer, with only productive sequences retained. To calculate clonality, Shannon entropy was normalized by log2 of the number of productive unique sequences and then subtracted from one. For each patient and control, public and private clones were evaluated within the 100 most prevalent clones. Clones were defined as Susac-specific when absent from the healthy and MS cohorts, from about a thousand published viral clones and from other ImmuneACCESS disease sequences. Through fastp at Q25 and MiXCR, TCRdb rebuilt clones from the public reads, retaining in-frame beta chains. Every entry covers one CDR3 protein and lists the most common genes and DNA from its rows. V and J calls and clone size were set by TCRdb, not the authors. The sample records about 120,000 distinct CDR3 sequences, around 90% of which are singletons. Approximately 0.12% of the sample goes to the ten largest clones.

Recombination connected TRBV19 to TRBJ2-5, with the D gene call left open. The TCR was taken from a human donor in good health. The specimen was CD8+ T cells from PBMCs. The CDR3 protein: CASRHQHQETQYF. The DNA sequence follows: TGTGCCAGTAGGCATCAGCACCAAGAGACCCAGTACTTC.